Listed below are T cell receptor beta chains from one sample, sequenced in a study of blood T cell repertoires in COVID-19. The method was immunoSEQ multiplex PCR; TCRdb's version includes in-frame clones alone and lacks a portion of them. The sample holds approximately 160,000 clones, more than 70% seen once. Sequencing was performed on peripheral blood. The receptors here all came from a man aged 45-65 years with active or convalescent COVID-19. Both conserved end residues are part of each CDR3. The order of the fields is V gene, J gene, CDR3 protein.

TRBV14	TRBJ2-7	CASSQDWAGGPNEQYF
TRBV7-3	TRBJ2-3	CASSRGSTDTQYF
TRBV4-1	TRBJ2-4	CASSQDRPSTGALKNIQYF
TRBV7-9	TRBJ2-7	CASSPDRGFDEQYF
TRBV5-1	TRBJ2-7	CASSPSFGRSTYEQYF
TRBV24-1	TRBJ2-3	CATSETGPPKYF
TRBV4-1	TRBJ1-5	CASSQDGTGGIQPQHF
TRBV2	TRBJ2-2	CASSETWGQNTGELFF
TRBV5-4	TRBJ2-7	CASSLAVSGSSSYEQYF
TRBV7-3	TRBJ1-1	CASSSLGGRNTEAFF
TRBV6-2/TRBV6-3	TRBJ1-2	CASSSGTGGNYGYTF
TRBV6-5	TRBJ1-1	CASSRTGVIDTEAFF
TRBV28	TRBJ2-7	CASGLGVPYEQYF
TRBV27	TRBJ1-3	CASSPTGAPGTIYF
TRBV3-1/TRBV3-2	TRBJ1-3	CASSAAGRGNTIYF
TRBV9	TRBJ2-3	CASSPTGDRGTDTQYF
TRBV7-9	TRBJ1-5	CASSSFDQPQHF
TRBV6-2/TRBV6-3	TRBJ1-6	CASSYSGAGQAYSYF
TRBV7-2	TRBJ2-7	CASSLREFSYEQYF
TRBV24-1	TRBJ2-1	CATSDLDRANEQFF
TRBV28	TRBJ2-1	CASSLEAGGAEQFF
TRBV19	TRBJ2-7	CASSMGQGFSYEQYF
TRBV21-1	TRBJ2-3	CAARPGRPRRTHTQYF
TRBV7-8	TRBJ1-5	CASSKTGTGAAKQPQHF
TRBV25-1	TRBJ2-7	CASSKTAYEQYF
TRBV11-3	TRBJ1-2	CASSPQSTGDDYGYTF
TRBV7-7	TRBJ2-3	CASSPSGKADTQYF
TRBV5-1	TRBJ2-2	CASSRAGTENTGELFF
TRBV4-2	TRBJ2-1	CASSHVGLDSYNEQFF
TRBV11-1	TRBJ2-4	CASSLWGQGNIQYF
TRBV5-1	TRBJ2-4	CASRKGGESNIQYF
TRBV18	TRBJ1-5	CASSMDRAYQPQHF
TRBV19	TRBJ1-4	CASSEISRNEKLFF
TRBV7-8	TRBJ1-2	CASSEDRGDGYTF
TRBV4-3	TRBJ1-2	CASSPFDRPEIDYGYTF
TRBV6-5	TRBJ2-7	CASSLGLARHYEQYF
TRBV5-4	TRBJ1-2	CASSHSGGQVDGYTF
TRBV19	TRBJ1-6	CASSIKAVIQGADRISPLHF
TRBV29-1	TRBJ2-5	CSVETSFGETQYF
TRBV5-4	TRBJ2-5	CASSLEVGTGQETQYF
TRBV5-1	TRBJ1-5	CASSREGVGNQPQHF
TRBV7-2	TRBJ2-3	CASSTLGGRVDTQYF
TRBV3-1/TRBV3-2	TRBJ1-2	CASSHHRDRGLSGYTF
TRBV6-5	TRBJ1-6	CASSPVFSYNSPLHF
TRBV7-6	TRBJ1-3	CASSGMTGSGNTIYF